This entry lists 13 T cell receptor beta chains sequenced from one sample in a study of blood T cell repertoires in COVID-19. This table comes from immunoSEQ multiplex PCR, and its TCRdb copy is limited to in-frame clones, with some not included. The sample yields tens of thousands of clones, around 84% seen once. The specimen was peripheral blood. The receptors were gathered from a middle-aged man with acute or convalescent COVID-19.

The rearrangement uses TRBV7-9 and TRBJ1-2; 7 nucleotides agree with TRBD1. V shed 3 bases and J 8 bases; nucleotides not matched to a gene: 6. The CDR3 length is 13 residues. Germline V gives CDR1 SEHNR, CDR2 FQNEAQ (reference sequence). The CDR3 protein is CASSFDREGGYTF. The CDR3 region has the DNA TGTGCCAGCAGCTTCGACAGGGAAGGCGGCTACACCTTC.

This chain joins TRBV14 and TRBJ2-3; weak D call: TRBD1 (6 bases). The CDR3 has 17 residues. CDR1 and CDR2 from the germline V gene are SGHDN and FVKESK. V lost 0 bases and J 0 bases, leaving 13 bases between the germline ends. CDR3 coding DNA: TGTGCCAGCAGCCAAGATCTAGGGACACTTAGCACAGATACGCAGTATTTT. Translating gives CASSQDLGTLSTDTQYF.

The J gene is TRBJ1-5, the V gene TRBV10-3; the D is unclear. This CDR3 is built from 14 residues. CDR1 ENHRY and CDR2 SYGVKD come from the germline V gene. V was trimmed by 3 bases and J by 2 bases, leaving 8 bases between them. This CDR3 reads CAISEVGRNQPQHF. CDR3 nucleotide sequence: TGTGCCATCAGTGAAGTGGGCCGCAATCAGCCCCAGCATTTT.

The V and J genes are TRBV5-4 and TRBJ2-5, with 8 nucleotides matching TRBD2. V shed 2 bases, J shed 5 bases, and the junction held 5 bases outside the gene matches. This CDR3 is built from 14 residues. Germline V gene data show CDR1 as SGHNT and CDR2 as YYREEE (reference sequence). The chain's CDR3 is CASSFGGERETQYF. The CDR3 region has the DNA TGTGCCAGCAGCTTCGGGGGGGAAAGGGAGACCCAGTACTTC.

Turning to this clone: At one boundary the junction diverges from the germline segment, which might be a read error. The chain joins TRBV11-2 to TRBJ2-1, with D possibly matching TRBD1 (6 bases). CDR1 is SGHAT, CDR2 FQNNGV, per germline. CDR3 size: 15 residues. The CDR3 coding sequence is TGTGCCGGCAGCTTATTTATGGGGGCGAACAATGAGCAGTTCTTC. Its protein is CAGSLFMGANNEQFF. Full variable domain (remainder filled in from reference TRBV11-2 and TRBJ2-1): EAGVAQSPRYKIIEKRQSVAFWCNPISGHATLYWYQQILGQGPKLLIQFQNNGVVDDSQLPKDRFSAERLKGVDSTLKIQPAKLEDSAVYLCAGSLFMGANNEQFFGPGTRLTVL.

V is TRBV28 and J is TRBJ2-1, with D possibly TRBD2 on 6 matching bases. V lost 7 bases to trimming and J lost 6 bases, with 16 bases between them. The CDR3 runs to 14 residues. CDR1 is MDHEN, CDR2 SYDVKM, per germline. Here the CDR3 DNA reads TGTGCCAGCATGGGGGGAGTAGGCACCAATGAGCAGTTCTTC. This codes for CASMGGVGTNEQFF.

The chain couples TRBV7-9 to TRBJ2-3; no firm D call. V lost 5 bases to trimming and J lost 4 bases, with 10 bases between them. Germline V gene lookup returns CDR1 SEHNR and CDR2 FQNEAQ (reference sequence). CDR3 size: 13 residues. CDR3: CASSAVLADTQYF. In DNA form, the CDR3 reads TGTGCCAGCAGCGCCGTACTTGCAGATACGCAGTATTTT.

This chain joins TRBV10-2 and TRBJ2-3; 12 positions match TRBD2. The V segment lost 3 bases and the J segment 0 bases; nucleotides outside the gene matches: 7. CDR1 is WSHSY, CDR2 SAAADI, per germline. CDR3 length: 18 residues. In DNA form, the CDR3 reads TGCGCCAGCAGTGAAAGACTAGCGGGAGTCCCCAGCACAGATACGCAGTATTTT. This translates into CASSERLAGVPSTDTQYF.

The chain links TRBV13 to TRBJ1-2; D is possibly TRBD1 (5 bases). Germline-derived CDR1 and CDR2 are PRHDT and FYEKMQ (reference sequence). Trimming shortened V by 0 bases and J by 4 bases, and 18 bases separated the two germline ends. CDR3 length: 17 residues. CDR3 bases: TGTGCCAGCAGCTTAGGCAGGGTGCGAGGTGTCCCCTATGGCTACACCTTC. Its translation is CASSLGRVRGVPYGYTF.

The genes are TRBV19 and TRBJ1-1; possibly TRBD1 for D (6 bases). Trimming took off 0 bases at V and 6 bases at J, with 14 bases between the two ends. Germline V CDR1 and CDR2: LNHDA, SQIVND (reference sequence). This CDR3 is built from 15 residues. The CDR3 loop is CASSIDPFGGPEAFF. The CDR3 DNA reads as TGTGCCAGTAGTATAGATCCCTTCGGGGGGCCTGAAGCTTTCTTT.

The chain carries TRBV4-2 and TRBJ2-1; TRBD2 aligns across 10 bases. This CDR3 is built from 16 residues. The V segment lost 5 bases and the J segment 4 bases; nucleotides outside the gene matches: 8. CDR1 LGHNA and CDR2 YNFKEQ come from the germline V gene. The CDR3 DNA follows: TGTGCCAGCAGCGAACCCGGGACTAGCGAATACAATGAGCAGTTCTTC. Protein sequence: CASSEPGTSEYNEQFF.

The chain couples TRBV27 to TRBJ1-2; D remains ambiguous. The V and J ends lost 0 bases and 8 bases respectively, with 10 bases between them. This CDR3 comprises 13 residues. CDR1 is MNHEY, CDR2 SMNVEV, per germline (reference sequence). CDR3 nucleotides: TGTGCCAGCAGTTTATCCGCGCGGGCCGGCTACACCTTC. Translating gives CASSLSARAGYTF.

The chain joins TRBV9 to TRBJ1-1; no clear D. Trimming took 2 bases from V and 0 from J, leaving 5 bases between them. This CDR3 is built from 13 residues. Germline CDR1 reads SGDLS; CDR2 reads YYNGEE. The CDR3 loop is CASSVAVNTEAFF. CDR3 coding DNA: TGTGCCAGCAGCGTGGCCGTGAACACTGAAGCTTTCTTT.